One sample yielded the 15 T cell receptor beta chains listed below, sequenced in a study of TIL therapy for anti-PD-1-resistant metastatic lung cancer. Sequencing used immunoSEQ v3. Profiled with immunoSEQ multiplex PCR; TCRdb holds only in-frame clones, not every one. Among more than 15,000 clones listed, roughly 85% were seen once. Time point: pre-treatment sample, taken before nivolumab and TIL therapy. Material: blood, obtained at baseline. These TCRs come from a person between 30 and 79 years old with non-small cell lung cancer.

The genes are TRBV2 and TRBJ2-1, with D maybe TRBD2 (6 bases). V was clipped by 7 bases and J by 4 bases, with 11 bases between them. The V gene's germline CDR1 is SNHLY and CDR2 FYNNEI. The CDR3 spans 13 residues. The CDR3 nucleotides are TGTGCCAGCAAAACCCGGGAGTACAATGAGCAGTTCTTC. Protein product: CASKTREYNEQFF.

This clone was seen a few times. The CDR3 reads CATSIGGSQGSQPQHF. CDR3 nucleotides: TGTGCCACCAGCATCGGGGGCTCACAGGGATCTCAGCCCCAGCATTTT. The chain employs TRBV15 and TRBJ1-5; weak D call: TRBD1 (6 bases). The CDR3 runs to 16 residues. Per the germline V gene, CDR1 is LNHNV and CDR2 is YYDKDF (reference sequence). V lost 4 bases to trimming and J lost 6 bases, with 19 bases between them.

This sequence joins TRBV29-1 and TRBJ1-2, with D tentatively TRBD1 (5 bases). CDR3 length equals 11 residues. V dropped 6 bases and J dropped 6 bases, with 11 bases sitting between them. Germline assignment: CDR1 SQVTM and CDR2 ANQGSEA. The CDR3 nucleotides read TGCAGCGTATCCGCCAGGGATGGCTACACCTTC. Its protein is CSVSARDGYTF.

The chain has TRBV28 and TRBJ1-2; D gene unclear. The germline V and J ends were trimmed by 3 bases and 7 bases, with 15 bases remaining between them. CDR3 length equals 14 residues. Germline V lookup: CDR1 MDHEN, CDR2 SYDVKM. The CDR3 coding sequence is TGTGCCAGCAGTTTGTCTGTGAATCGCTTTGGCTACACCTTC. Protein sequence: CASSLSVNRFGYTF.

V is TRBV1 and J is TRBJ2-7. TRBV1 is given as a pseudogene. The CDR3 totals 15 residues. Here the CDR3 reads CTSSPRGTKRGEQYF. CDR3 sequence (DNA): TGCACCAGCAGCCCCAGGGGGACTAAGCGGGGCGAGCAGTACTTC.

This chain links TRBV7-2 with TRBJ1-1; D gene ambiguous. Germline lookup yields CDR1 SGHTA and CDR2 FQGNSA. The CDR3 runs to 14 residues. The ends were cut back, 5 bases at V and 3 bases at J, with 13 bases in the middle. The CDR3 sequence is CASSRDSGYTEAFF. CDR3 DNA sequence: TGTGCCAGCAGCCGCGACTCCGGGTACACTGAAGCTTTCTTT. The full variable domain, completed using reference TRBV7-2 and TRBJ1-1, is GAGVSQSPSNKVTEKGKDVELRCDPISGHTALYWYRQSLGQGLEFLIYFQGNSAPDKSGLPSDRFSAERTGGSVSTLTIQRTQQEDSAVYLCASSRDSGYTEAFFGQGTRLTVV.

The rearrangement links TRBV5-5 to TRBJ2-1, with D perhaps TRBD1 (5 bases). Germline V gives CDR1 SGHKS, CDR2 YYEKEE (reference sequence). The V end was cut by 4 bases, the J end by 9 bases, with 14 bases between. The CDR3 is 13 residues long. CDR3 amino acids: CASSLTHRGEQFF. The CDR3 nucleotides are TGTGCCAGCAGCCTAACCCATAGGGGTGAGCAGTTCTTC.

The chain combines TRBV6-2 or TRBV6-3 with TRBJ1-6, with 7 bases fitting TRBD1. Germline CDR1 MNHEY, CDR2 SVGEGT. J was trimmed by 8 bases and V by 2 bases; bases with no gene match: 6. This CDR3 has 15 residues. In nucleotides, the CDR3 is TGTGCCAGCAGTTACCCGACAGGGACAGATTCACCCCTCCACTTT. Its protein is CASSYPTGTDSPLHF.

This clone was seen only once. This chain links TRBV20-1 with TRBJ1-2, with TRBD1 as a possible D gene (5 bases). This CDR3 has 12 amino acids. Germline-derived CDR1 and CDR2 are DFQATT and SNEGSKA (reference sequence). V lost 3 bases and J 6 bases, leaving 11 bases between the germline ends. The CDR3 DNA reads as TGCAGTGCTAGTAGGGGAACGAATGGCTACACCTTC. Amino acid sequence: CSASRGTNGYTF.

This CDR3 reads CASSMGVTWGTEAFF. As DNA, the CDR3 is TGTGCCAGTAGTATGGGGGTAACTTGGGGCACTGAAGCTTTCTTT. The chain recombines TRBV19 with TRBJ1-1; the D gene is possibly TRBD1 (5 bases). V lost 3 bases and J 4 bases, leaving 15 bases between the germline ends. CDR3 length: 15 residues. Germline V gene lookup returns CDR1 LNHDA and CDR2 SQIVND (reference sequence).

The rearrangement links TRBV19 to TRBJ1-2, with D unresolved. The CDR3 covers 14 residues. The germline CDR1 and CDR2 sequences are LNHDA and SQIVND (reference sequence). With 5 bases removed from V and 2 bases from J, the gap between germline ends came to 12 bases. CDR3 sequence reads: CASSWPGSNYGYTF. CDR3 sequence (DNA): TGTGCCAGTAGTTGGCCGGGATCAAACTATGGCTACACCTTC. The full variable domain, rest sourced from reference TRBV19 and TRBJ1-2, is DGGITQSPKYLFRKEGQNVTLSCEQNLNHDAMYWYRQDPGQGLRLIYYSQIVNDFQKGDIAEGYSVSREKKESFPLTVTSAQKNPTAFYLCASSWPGSNYGYTFGSGTRLTVV.

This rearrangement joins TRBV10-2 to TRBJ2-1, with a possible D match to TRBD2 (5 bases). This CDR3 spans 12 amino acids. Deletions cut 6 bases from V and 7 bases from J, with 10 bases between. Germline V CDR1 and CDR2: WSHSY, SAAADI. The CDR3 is CASRGDGNEQFF. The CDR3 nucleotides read TGCGCCAGCAGGGGAGACGGGAATGAGCAGTTCTTC.

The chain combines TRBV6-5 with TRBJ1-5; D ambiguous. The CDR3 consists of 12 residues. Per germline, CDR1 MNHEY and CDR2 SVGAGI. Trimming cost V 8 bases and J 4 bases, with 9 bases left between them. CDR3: CASGDRNQPQHF. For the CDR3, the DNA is TGTGCCAGCGGCGACCGTAATCAGCCCCAGCATTTT.

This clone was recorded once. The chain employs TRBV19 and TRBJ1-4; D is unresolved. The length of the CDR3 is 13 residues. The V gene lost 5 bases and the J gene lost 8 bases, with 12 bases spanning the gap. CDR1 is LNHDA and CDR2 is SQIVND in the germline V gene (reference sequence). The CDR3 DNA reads TGTGCCAGTAGTCAGGATACCGGGGAAAAACTGTTTTTT. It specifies CASSQDTGEKLFF.

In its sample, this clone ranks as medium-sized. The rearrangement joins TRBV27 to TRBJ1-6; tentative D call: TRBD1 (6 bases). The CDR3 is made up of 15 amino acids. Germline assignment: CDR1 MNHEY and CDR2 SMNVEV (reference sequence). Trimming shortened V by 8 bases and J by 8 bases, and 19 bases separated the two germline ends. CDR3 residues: CASLYRSGQHSPLHF. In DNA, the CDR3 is TGTGCCAGCCTTTACCGTTCGGGACAACATTCACCCCTCCACTTT.